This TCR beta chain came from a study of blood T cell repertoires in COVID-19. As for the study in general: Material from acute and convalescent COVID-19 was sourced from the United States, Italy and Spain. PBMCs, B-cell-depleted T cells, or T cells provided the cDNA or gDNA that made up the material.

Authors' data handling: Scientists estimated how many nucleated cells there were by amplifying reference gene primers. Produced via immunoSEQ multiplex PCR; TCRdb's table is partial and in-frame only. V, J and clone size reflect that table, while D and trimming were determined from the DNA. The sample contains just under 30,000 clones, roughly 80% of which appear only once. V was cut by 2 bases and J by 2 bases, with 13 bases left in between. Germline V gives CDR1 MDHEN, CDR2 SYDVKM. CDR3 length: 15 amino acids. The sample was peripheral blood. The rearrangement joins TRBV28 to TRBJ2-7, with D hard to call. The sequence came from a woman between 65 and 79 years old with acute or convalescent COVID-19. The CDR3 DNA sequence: TGTGCCAGCAGTTTACAGCAGAACTACCCCTACGAGCAGTACTTC. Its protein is CASSLQQNYPYEQYF.